The 20 T cell receptor beta chains below come from one sample, sequenced in a study of shared T cell receptors in the human thymus. The assay was immunoSEQ multiplex PCR, and TCRdb's table has in-frame clones only and misses some. The sample yields approximately 490,000 clones, approximately 78% seen once. A further study also used this sample, focusing on human thymus T cells.

Sequencing used thymocytes. These receptors came from a boy under two years old with a congenital heart defect.

The chain joins TRBV28 to TRBJ1-2, with a possible D match to TRBD1 (6 bases). CDR3 length: 14 amino acids. V lost 2 bases and J lost 4, with 11 bases in between. CDR1 and CDR2 from the germline V gene are MDHEN and SYDVKM. The CDR3 sequence: CASSLRDMLYGYTF. CDR3 bases: TGTGCCAGCAGTTTAAGGGACATGCTCTATGGCTACACCTTC.

This rearrangement joins TRBV5-4 to TRBJ2-1; 11 bases fit TRBD2. The CDR3 totals 18 residues. The germline CDR1 and CDR2 sequences are SGHNT and YYREEE (reference sequence). With V trimmed by 0 bases and J by 4 bases, 9 bases remained unmatched. The CDR3 protein is CASSLGSAGTSGYNEQFF. The CDR3 nucleotides are TGTGCCAGCAGCTTGGGTTCCGCAGGGACTAGCGGATACAATGAGCAGTTCTTC.

The CDR3 loop is CASSPTRTLADTQYF. Written as DNA, the CDR3 is TGCGCCAGCAGTCCTACTAGAACCTTGGCAGATACGCAGTATTTT. J is TRBJ2-3 and V is TRBV4-1; tentative D call: TRBD2 (5 bases). V gave up 6 bases and J gave up 4 bases, with 17 bases separating them. Germline loops: CDR1 MGHRA, CDR2 YSYEKL. This CDR3 contains 15 residues.

The V and J genes are TRBV7-3 and TRBJ2-1, with a weak D call TRBD2 (6 bases). From germline, CDR1 is SGHTA and CDR2 FQGTGA. The CDR3 extends over 16 amino acids. Between the trimmed V and J ends, which lost 5 bases and 1 base, there was a span of 15 bases. CDR3 in amino acids: CASSRRGRNSYNEQFF. CDR3 nucleotide sequence: TGTGCCAGCAGCCGTAGAGGGAGGAATTCCTACAATGAGCAGTTCTTC.

This chain joins TRBV10-1 and TRBJ1-5; 7 nucleotides align to TRBD1. Trimming took 0 bases from V and 4 from J; bases not matched to a gene: 6. The CDR3 contains 16 residues. The germline CDR1 and CDR2 sequences are WNHNN and SYGVQD (reference sequence). CDR3 sequence (DNA): TGCGCCAGCAGTGAGTCGAAACAGGGGTCGAATCAGCCCCAGCATTTT. This sequence encodes CASSESKQGSNQPQHF.

The V and J genes are TRBV5-1 and TRBJ2-7; D perhaps matches TRBD2 (5 bases). Germline CDR1 SGHRS, CDR2 YFSETQ. V gave up 4 bases and J gave up 3 bases, with 17 bases separating them. The CDR3 is 15 amino acids. The CDR3 DNA sequence: TGCGCCAGCAGCCCGAGCGGTAGCGCGCTCTACGAGCAGTACTTC. Translation gives CASSPSGSALYEQYF.

The chain links TRBV29-1 to TRBJ2-7, with 7 nucleotides matching TRBD2. CDR1 is SQVTM, CDR2 ANQGSEA, per germline. The CDR3 totals 15 residues. After removal of 0 bases from V and 7 bases from J, the junction contained 12 bases not matched to a gene. The chain's CDR3 is CSVEDRRGGPGEQYF. The CDR3 DNA follows: TGCAGCGTTGAAGATCGGAGGGGAGGGCCGGGGGAGCAGTACTTC.

V gene TRBV30 combines with J gene TRBJ2-7, with 11 bases fitting TRBD2. This CDR3 has 17 residues. J lost 6 bases, V lost 3 bases, and 16 bases had no gene match. CDR1 and CDR2 from the germline V gene are GTSNPN and SVGIG (reference sequence). CDR3 bases: TGTGCCTGGAGACCGGGACAGGGAGCCCTAGCGGGAGGCGAGCAGTACTTC. Encoded protein: CAWRPGQGALAGGEQYF.

V usage is TRBV2 and J usage is TRBJ2-7; D is undetermined. Per germline, CDR1 SNHLY and CDR2 FYNNEI. V shed 3 bases and J shed 4 bases, with 16 bases lying between them. The CDR3 loop spans 15 amino acids. This CDR3 is CASSDKKLAAYEQYF. CDR3 coding DNA: TGTGCCAGCAGTGATAAGAAGTTAGCTGCGTACGAGCAGTACTTC. Together with reference TRBV2 and TRBJ2-7, the CDR3 gives the full variable domain: EPEVTQTPSHQVTQMGQEVILRCVPISNHLYFYWYRQILGQKVEFLVSFYNNEISEKSEIFDDQFSVERPDGSNFTLKIRSTKLEDSAMYFCASSDKKLAAYEQYFGPGTRLTVT.

This clone has more than one count but fewer than ten. V gene TRBV27 combines with J gene TRBJ2-5; possibly TRBD2 for D (7 bases). V was trimmed by 6 bases and J by 5 bases, leaving 16 bases between them. CDR1 is MNHEY and CDR2 is SMNVEV in the germline V gene (reference sequence). This CDR3 has 14 residues. The CDR3 here is CASRRGGGRETQYF. The CDR3, as DNA: TGTGCCAGCAGACGAGGGGGAGGGCGGGAGACCCAGTACTTC.

In its sample, this clone was seen once. CDR3 protein: CASSQAGLAGGSTDTQYF. As DNA, the CDR3 is TGCGCCAGCAGCCAAGCCGGACTAGCGGGAGGGAGCACAGATACGCAGTATTTT. This rearrangement joins TRBV4-1 to TRBJ2-3, with 15 bases that match TRBD2. Per germline, CDR1 MGHRA and CDR2 YSYEKL. V lost 1 base and J lost 0; bases outside the gene matches: 2. This CDR3 contains 18 residues.

This clone is a singleton in its sample. The rearrangement links TRBV28 to TRBJ2-3, with 7 bases lining up with TRBD2. CDR3 length: 14 amino acids. Germline values: CDR1 MDHEN, CDR2 SYDVKM. Losses at the gene ends were 6 bases for V and 2 bases for J; bases not matched to a gene: 5. This CDR3 reads CASSPSGDTDTQYF. CDR3 DNA: TGTGCCAGCAGCCCTAGCGGAGACACAGATACGCAGTATTTT.

The genes are TRBV4-1 and TRBJ1-2; no reliable D call. The CDR3 length is 16 residues. Trimming cost V 6 bases and J 2 bases, with 19 bases left between them. The germline CDR1 and CDR2 sequences are MGHRA and YSYEKL. The CDR3 sequence is CASSPSLPRRNYGYTF. For the CDR3, the DNA is TGCGCCAGCAGTCCTAGTCTACCCCGCAGAAACTATGGCTACACCTTC.

This clone has more than one count but fewer than ten. This chain joins TRBV7-8 and TRBJ1-1, with 10 bases that match TRBD1. With V trimmed by 5 bases and J by 3 bases, 6 bases remained unmatched. This CDR3 spans 15 amino acids. Germline V gene lookup returns CDR1 SGHVS and CDR2 FQNEAQ. The CDR3 nucleotides read TGTGCCAGCAGCCTCTCGGGGACAGGGGACACTGAAGCTTTCTTT. Its protein product is CASSLSGTGDTEAFF. The full variable domain, with the rest looked up from reference TRBV7-8 and TRBJ1-1, is GAGVSQSPRYKVAKRGQDVALRCDPISGHVSLFWYQQALGQGPEFLTYFQNEAQLDKSGLPSDRFFAERPEGSVSTLKIQRTQQEDSAVYLCASSLSGTGDTEAFFGQGTRLTVV.

In its sample, this clone was seen a few times. This chain joins TRBV23-1 and TRBJ2-7; 13 nucleotides agree with TRBD2. TRBV23-1 has ORF status, its function being uncertain. This CDR3 comprises 15 residues. Trimming took 7 bases from V and 2 from J; bases not matched to a gene: 5. The CDR3 region is CASTPGLAGTYEQYF. The CDR3 DNA reads as TGCGCCAGCACCCCGGGACTAGCGGGAACCTACGAGCAGTACTTC.

The genes are TRBV5-1 and TRBJ2-1; 11 bases fit TRBD2. Germline-derived CDR1 and CDR2 are SGHRS and YFSETQ. The CDR3 is 17 amino acids. V was pared by 0 bases and J by 9 bases, with 11 bases of the junction left unmatched. The CDR3 reads CASSLAPTSGSRSEQFF. The CDR3, as DNA: TGCGCCAGCAGCTTGGCACCCACTAGCGGGAGTCGTAGTGAGCAGTTCTTC.

The chain employs TRBV5-1 and TRBJ2-1, with TRBD2 matching 11 bases. Germline CDR1 reads SGHRS; CDR2 reads YFSETQ. The CDR3 spans 15 residues. Trimming cost V 0 bases and J 8 bases; bases outside gene matches: 4. CDR3 sequence reads: CASSLGLAGGHEQFF. The CDR3 DNA sequence: TGCGCCAGCAGCTTGGGGCTAGCGGGAGGCCATGAGCAGTTCTTC.

The chain links TRBV11-3 to TRBJ2-6; possibly TRBD1 for D (7 bases). The germline V gene has CDR1 SGHNT and CDR2 YENEEA. This CDR3 is built from 17 residues. Trimming stripped 3 bases from V and 2 bases from J, with 14 bases between. CDR3 residues: CASSFDWRGPGANVLTF. CDR3 nucleotides: TGTGCCAGCAGCTTCGATTGGAGGGGGCCTGGGGCCAACGTCCTGACTTTC. Using reference TRBV11-3 and TRBJ2-6 for the parts outside the CDR3, the full variable domain is EAGVVQSPRYKIIEKKQPVAFWCNPISGHNTLYWYLQNLGQGPELLIRYENEEAVDDSQLPKDRFSAERLKGVDSTLKIQPAELGDSAVYLCASSFDWRGPGANVLTFGAGSRLTVL.

The CDR3 DNA follows: TGCAGCGTTGAAGACTTCAAGTGGGGGGGCAACACTGAAGCTTTCTTT. Translated, it gives CSVEDFKWGGNTEAFF. The chain has TRBV29-1 and TRBJ1-1, with D perhaps matching TRBD1 (6 bases). V was shortened by 0 bases and J by 2 bases, with 16 bases between the two germline ends. The germline V gene has CDR1 SQVTM and CDR2 ANQGSEA. This CDR3 region has 16 residues.

V and J are TRBV18 and TRBJ1-1; the D gene is possibly TRBD1 (5 bases). Trimming cost V 3 bases and J 4 bases, with 15 bases left between them. This CDR3 spans 15 amino acids. Germline V lookup: CDR1 KGHSH, CDR2 LQKENI. CDR3 nucleotide sequence: TGTGCCAGCTCACCGGGGGGGTGGGGTGCCACTGAAGCTTTCTTT. It specifies CASSPGGWGATEAFF.